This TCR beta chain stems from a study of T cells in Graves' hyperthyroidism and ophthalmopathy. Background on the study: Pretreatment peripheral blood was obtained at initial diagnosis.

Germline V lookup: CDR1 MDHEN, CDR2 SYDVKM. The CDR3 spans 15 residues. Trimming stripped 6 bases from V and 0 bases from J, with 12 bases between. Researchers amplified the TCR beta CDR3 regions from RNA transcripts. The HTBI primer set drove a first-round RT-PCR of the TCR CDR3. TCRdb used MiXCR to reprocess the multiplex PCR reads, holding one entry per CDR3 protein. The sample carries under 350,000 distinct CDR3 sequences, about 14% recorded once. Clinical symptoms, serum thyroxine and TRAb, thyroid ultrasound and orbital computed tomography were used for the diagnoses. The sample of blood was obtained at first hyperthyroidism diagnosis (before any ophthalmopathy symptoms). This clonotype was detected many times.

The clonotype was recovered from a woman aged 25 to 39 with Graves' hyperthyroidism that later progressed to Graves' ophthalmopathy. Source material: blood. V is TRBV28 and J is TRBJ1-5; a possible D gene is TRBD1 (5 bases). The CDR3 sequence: CASSSGIYSNQPQHF. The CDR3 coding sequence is TGTGCCAGCAGCTCAGGGATTTATAGCAATCAGCCCCAGCATTTT.